These 13 T cell receptor beta chains came from one sample sequenced in a study of siplizumab effects on memory and regulatory T cells. Sequenced by immunoSEQ multiplex PCR; TCRdb stores in-frame clones only, minus some. The table has more than 90,000 clones, about nine tenths seen once. The sample was non-Treg CD4+ T cells sorted from blood. Receptors were obtained from a human donor in good health.

The J gene is TRBJ1-1, the V gene TRBV6-6; the match to TRBD1 covers 7 bases. Germline V gene sequence: CDR1 MNHNY, CDR2 SVGAGI (reference sequence). This CDR3 region has 14 residues. Trimming at V came to 7 bases and at J to 10 bases, leaving 15 bases not matched to a gene. CDR3 DNA sequence: TGTGCCAGCACCAACCTCGGACAGGAAAAGCCAGCTTTCTTT. Amino acid sequence: CASTNLGQEKPAFF.

The rearrangement uses TRBV19 and TRBJ1-5; no clear D. The CDR3 sequence is 14 residues long. Germline loops: CDR1 LNHDA, CDR2 SQIVND (reference sequence). The V end lost 1 base, the J end lost 6 bases, and 10 bases lay between the germline ends. In nucleotides, the CDR3 is TGTGCCAGTAGTATAGCGCAGGTTCGTCAGCCCCAGCATTTT. Its translation is CASSIAQVRQPQHF. Together with reference TRBV19 and TRBJ1-5, the CDR3 gives the full variable domain: DGGITQSPKYLFRKEGQNVTLSCEQNLNHDAMYWYRQDPGQGLRLIYYSQIVNDFQKGDIAEGYSVSREKKESFPLTVTSAQKNPTAFYLCASSIAQVRQPQHFGDGTRLSIL.

This clone was observed once. This chain connects TRBV19 to TRBJ1-5; weak D call: TRBD1 (5 bases). V was clipped by 8 bases and J by 0 bases, with 14 bases between them. The CDR3 spans 15 residues. Germline CDR1 reads LNHDA; CDR2 reads SQIVND (reference sequence). The DNA for the CDR3 is TGTGCCAGTTACCGGGACGCCAATAGCAATCAGCCCCAGCATTTT. It specifies CASYRDANSNQPQHF.

The chain is built from TRBV30 and TRBJ1-2, with TRBD1 identical over 8 bases. The CDR3 spans 13 residues. Germline CDR1 is GTSNPN and CDR2 is SVGIG (reference sequence). J was trimmed by 4 bases and V by 4 bases; bases with no gene match: 5. CDR3 sequence: CAWTGQVVYGYTF. The CDR3, as DNA: TGTGCCTGGACGGGACAGGTCGTCTATGGCTACACCTTC.

This clone was recorded a few times. This rearrangement joins TRBV6-1 to TRBJ1-5, with a tentative D call TRBD1 (5 bases). Trimming cost V 8 bases and J 4 bases, with 12 bases left between them. The CDR3 is 13 amino acids. The V gene's germline CDR1 is MNHNS and CDR2 SASEGT. CDR3 amino acids: CASRLRDNQPQHF. The CDR3 DNA is TGTGCCAGCCGCCTCAGGGATAATCAGCCCCAGCATTTT.

Only one count was recorded for this clone. The gene calls are TRBV7-8 and TRBJ2-5, with D possibly matching TRBD1 (6 bases). CDR3 length: 16 residues. V was clipped by 5 bases and J by 3 bases, with 19 bases between them. Germline assignment: CDR1 SGHVS and CDR2 FQNEAQ. CDR3 nucleotide sequence: TGTGCCAGCAGCCCACATAGGACAGAGACTAAAGAGACCCAGTACTTC. This gives the protein CASSPHRTETKETQYF. Combining the CDR3 with reference TRBV7-8 and TRBJ2-5 gives the whole variable domain GAGVSQSPRYKVAKRGQDVALRCDPISGHVSLFWYQQALGQGPEFLTYFQNEAQLDKSGLPSDRFFAERPEGSVSTLKIQRTQQEDSAVYLCASSPHRTETKETQYFGPGTRLLVL.

This chain joins TRBV5-4 and TRBJ2-5, with D unclear. The CDR3 totals 15 residues. The germline V gene has CDR1 SGHNT and CDR2 YYREEE (reference sequence). V was pared by 0 bases and J by 7 bases, with 16 bases between. CDR3 DNA: TGTGCCAGCAGCTTGGAGAGCAGGCTGGAAGGGACCCAGTACTTC. Translating it yields CASSLESRLEGTQYF. The whole variable domain, remainder taken from reference TRBV5-4 and TRBJ2-5, is ETGVTQSPTHLIKTRGQQVTLRCSSQSGHNTVSWYQQALGQGPQFIFQYYREEENGRGNFPPRFSGLQFPNYSSELNVNALELDDSALYLCASSLESRLEGTQYFGPGTRLLVL.

The rearrangement links TRBV5-4 to TRBJ2-7, with 9 bases aligning to TRBD2. The CDR3 runs 13 residues. The germline gives CDR1 SGHNT, CDR2 YYREEE (reference sequence). The V segment lost 3 bases and the J segment 5 bases; nucleotides outside the gene matches: 3. The CDR3 loop is CASSSTSGHEQYF. As DNA, the CDR3 is TGTGCCAGCAGCTCGACTAGCGGTCACGAGCAGTACTTC.

In DNA, the CDR3 is TGTGCCAGCAGCCCCCGGACGGCCCCTAGCACAGATACGCAGTATTTT. It specifies CASSPRTAPSTDTQYF. The chain joins TRBV9 to TRBJ2-3, with D unclear. There are 16 residues in the CDR3. The V gene lost 4 bases and the J gene lost 0 bases, with 15 bases spanning the gap. CDR1 and CDR2 (germline): SGDLS, YYNGEE.

J is TRBJ1-2 and V is TRBV19; the D is unclear. Trimming stripped 0 bases from V and 4 bases from J, with 12 bases between. Germline V gene lookup returns CDR1 LNHDA and CDR2 SQIVND (reference sequence). The CDR3 totals 15 residues. CDR3 loop: CASSIDVRTRYGYTF. CDR3 DNA: TGTGCCAGTAGTATAGATGTAAGGACCCGCTATGGCTACACCTTC.

The chain joins TRBV29-1 to TRBJ1-1; 10 nucleotides match TRBD1. V lost 2 bases and J lost 8; bases outside the gene matches: 5. The CDR3 runs to 13 residues. Germline assignment: CDR1 SQVTM and CDR2 ANQGSEA. CDR3 sequence reads: CSVESGQGFEAFF. As DNA, the CDR3 is TGCAGCGTTGAATCGGGACAGGGGTTCGAAGCTTTCTTT.

This chain joins TRBV21-1 and TRBJ2-7; the table's D call of TRBD2 was not tested on the DNA. TRBV21-1 is termed a pseudogene. This CDR3 contains 18 residues. The CDR3 DNA sequence: TGTGCCAGCAGCACACTCGCCCCCCTAGCGCGAAGCTCCTACGAGCAGTACTTC. Residues: CASSTLAPLARSSYEQYF.

The chain recombines TRBV4-1 with TRBJ2-1; tentatively, D is TRBD1 (6 bases). V was trimmed by 2 bases and J by 1 base, leaving 12 bases between them. Germline CDR1 and CDR2: MGHRA and YSYEKL. This CDR3 spans 16 amino acids. The CDR3 DNA sequence: TGCGCCAGCAGCCAATTCCGGGACACTTCCTACAATGAGCAGTTCTTC. Amino acids: CASSQFRDTSYNEQFF.